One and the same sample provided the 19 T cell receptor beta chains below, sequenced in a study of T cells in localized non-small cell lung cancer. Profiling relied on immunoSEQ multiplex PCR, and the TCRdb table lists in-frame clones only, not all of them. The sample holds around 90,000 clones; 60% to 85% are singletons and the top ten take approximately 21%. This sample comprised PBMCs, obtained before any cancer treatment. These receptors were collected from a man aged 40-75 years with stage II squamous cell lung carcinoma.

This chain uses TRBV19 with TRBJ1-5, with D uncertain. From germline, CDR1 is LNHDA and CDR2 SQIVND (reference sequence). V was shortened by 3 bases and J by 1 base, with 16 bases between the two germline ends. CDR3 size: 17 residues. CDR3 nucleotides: TGTGCCAGTAGTATCGAGGCCAGGCCCTGGAGCAATCAGCCCCAGCATTTT. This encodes CASSIEARPWSNQPQHF.

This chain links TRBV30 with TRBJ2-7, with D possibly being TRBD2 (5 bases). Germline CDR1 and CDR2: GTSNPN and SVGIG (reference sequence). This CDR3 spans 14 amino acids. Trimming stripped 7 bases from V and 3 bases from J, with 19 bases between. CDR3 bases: TGTGCCTTACCCTCAAAGAAACGGGACTACGAGCAGTACTTC. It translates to CALPSKKRDYEQYF.

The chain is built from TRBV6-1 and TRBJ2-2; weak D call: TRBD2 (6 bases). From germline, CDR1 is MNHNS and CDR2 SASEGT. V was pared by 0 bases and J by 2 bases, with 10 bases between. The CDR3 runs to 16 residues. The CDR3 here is CASSEALALNTGELFF. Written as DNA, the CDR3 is TGTGCCAGCAGTGAAGCCCTAGCGCTAAACACCGGGGAGCTGTTTTTT.

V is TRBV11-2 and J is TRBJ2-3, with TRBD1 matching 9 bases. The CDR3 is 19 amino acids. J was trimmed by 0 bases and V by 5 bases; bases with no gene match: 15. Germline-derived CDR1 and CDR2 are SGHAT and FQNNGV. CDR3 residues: CASSGNRDRVVGSTDTQYF. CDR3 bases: TGTGCCAGCAGCGGTAACCGGGACAGGGTTGTCGGTAGCACAGATACGCAGTATTTT.

The CDR3 sequence: CAWSHGGGGTGTQYF. Here the CDR3 DNA reads TGTGCCTGGAGCCACGGGGGAGGGGGAACGGGTACGCAGTATTTT. The J gene is TRBJ2-3, the V gene TRBV30, with D perhaps TRBD2 (7 bases). CDR1 is GTSNPN, CDR2 SVGIG, per germline (reference sequence). The CDR3 has 15 amino acids. V was trimmed by 3 bases and J by 8 bases, leaving 21 bases between them.

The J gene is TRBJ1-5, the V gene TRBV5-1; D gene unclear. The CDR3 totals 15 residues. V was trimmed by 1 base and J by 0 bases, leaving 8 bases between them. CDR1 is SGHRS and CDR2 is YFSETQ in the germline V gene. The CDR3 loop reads CASSLSGNSNQPQHF. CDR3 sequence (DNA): TGCGCCAGCAGCTTGTCGGGGAATAGCAATCAGCCCCAGCATTTT.

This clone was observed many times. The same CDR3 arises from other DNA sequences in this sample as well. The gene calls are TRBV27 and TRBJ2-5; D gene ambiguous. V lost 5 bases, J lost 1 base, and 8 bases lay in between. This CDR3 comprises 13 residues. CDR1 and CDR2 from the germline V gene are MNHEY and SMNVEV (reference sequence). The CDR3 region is CASSRRVQETQYF. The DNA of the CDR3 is TGTGCCAGCAGTAGAAGGGTCCAAGAGACCCAGTACTTC.

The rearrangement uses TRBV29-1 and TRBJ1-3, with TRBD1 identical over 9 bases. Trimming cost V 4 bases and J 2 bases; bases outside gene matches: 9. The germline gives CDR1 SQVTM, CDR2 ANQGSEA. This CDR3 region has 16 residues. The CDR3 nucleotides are TGCAGCGTTGCGGCCCTACAGGGGGCGACTGGAAACACCATATATTTT. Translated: CSVAALQGATGNTIYF.

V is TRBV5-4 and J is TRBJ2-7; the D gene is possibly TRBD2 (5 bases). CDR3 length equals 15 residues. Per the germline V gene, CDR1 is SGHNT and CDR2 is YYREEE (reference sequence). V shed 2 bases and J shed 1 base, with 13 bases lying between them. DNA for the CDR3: TGTGCCAGCAGCTTATCAGCGGTTCTTTCCTACGAGCAGTACTTC. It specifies CASSLSAVLSYEQYF.

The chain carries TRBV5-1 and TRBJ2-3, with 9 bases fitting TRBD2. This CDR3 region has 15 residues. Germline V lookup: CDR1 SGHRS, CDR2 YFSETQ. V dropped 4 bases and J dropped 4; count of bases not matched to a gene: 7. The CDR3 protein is CASSLSGGGADTQYF. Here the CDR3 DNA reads TGCGCCAGCAGCCTTAGCGGGGGTGGGGCAGATACGCAGTATTTT.

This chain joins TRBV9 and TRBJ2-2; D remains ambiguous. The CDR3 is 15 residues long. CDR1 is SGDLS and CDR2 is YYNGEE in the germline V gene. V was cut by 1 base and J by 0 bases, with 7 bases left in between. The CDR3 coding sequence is TGTGCCAGCAGCGTAAGAGGATCGAACACCGGGGAGCTGTTTTTT. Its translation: CASSVRGSNTGELFF.

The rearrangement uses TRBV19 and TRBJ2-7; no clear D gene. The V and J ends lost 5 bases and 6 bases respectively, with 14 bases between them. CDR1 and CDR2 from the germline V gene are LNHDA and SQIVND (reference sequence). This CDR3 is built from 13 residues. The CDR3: CASSAGSWAEQYF. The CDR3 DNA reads TGTGCCAGTAGTGCCGGGTCTTGGGCCGAGCAGTACTTC.

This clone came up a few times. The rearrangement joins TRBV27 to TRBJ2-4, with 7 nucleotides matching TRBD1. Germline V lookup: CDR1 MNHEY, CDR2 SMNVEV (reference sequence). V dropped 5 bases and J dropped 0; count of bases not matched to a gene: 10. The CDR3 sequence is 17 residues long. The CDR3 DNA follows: TGTGCCAGCAGTCCCAGGACAGGAAGTATAGCCAAAAACATTCAGTACTTC. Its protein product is CASSPRTGSIAKNIQYF.

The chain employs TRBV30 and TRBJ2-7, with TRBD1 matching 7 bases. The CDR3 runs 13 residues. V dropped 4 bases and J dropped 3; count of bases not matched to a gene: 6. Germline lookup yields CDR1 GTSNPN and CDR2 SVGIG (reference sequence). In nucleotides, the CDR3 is TGTGCCTGGATGGGGGACAGCCTCTACGAGCAGTACTTC. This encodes CAWMGDSLYEQYF.

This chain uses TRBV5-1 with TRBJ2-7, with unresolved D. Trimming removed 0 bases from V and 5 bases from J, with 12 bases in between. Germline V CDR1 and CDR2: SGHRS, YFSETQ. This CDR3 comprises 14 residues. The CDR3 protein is CASSLVRVSDEQYF. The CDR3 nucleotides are TGCGCCAGCAGCTTGGTAAGGGTCTCGGACGAGCAGTACTTC. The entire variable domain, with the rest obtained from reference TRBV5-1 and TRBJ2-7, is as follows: KAGVTQTPRYLIKTRGQQVTLSCSPISGHRSVSWYQQTPGQGLQFLFEYFSETQRNKGNFPGRFSGRQFSNSRSEMNVSTLELGDSALYLCASSLVRVSDEQYFGPGTRLTVT.

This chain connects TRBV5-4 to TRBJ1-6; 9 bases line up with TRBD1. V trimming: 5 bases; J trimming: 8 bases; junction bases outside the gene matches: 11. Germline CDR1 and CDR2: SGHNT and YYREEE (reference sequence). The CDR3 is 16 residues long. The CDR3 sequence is CASRFRGQGGHSPLHF. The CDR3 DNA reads TGTGCCAGCAGGTTCAGGGGACAGGGTGGGCATTCACCCCTCCACTTT.

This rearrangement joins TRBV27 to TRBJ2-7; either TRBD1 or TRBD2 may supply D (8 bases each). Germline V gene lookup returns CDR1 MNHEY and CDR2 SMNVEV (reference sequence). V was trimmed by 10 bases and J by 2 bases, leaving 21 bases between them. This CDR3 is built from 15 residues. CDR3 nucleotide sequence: TGTGCCACGGGCAGGGGGCTAGCGGGCCCCTACGAGCAGTACTTC. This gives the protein CATGRGLAGPYEQYF.

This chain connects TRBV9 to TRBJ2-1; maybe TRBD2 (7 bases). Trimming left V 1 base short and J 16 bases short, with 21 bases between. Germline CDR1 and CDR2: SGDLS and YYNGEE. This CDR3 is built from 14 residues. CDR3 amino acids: CASSVQDGGPPLFF. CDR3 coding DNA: TGTGCCAGCAGCGTACAGGACGGGGGGCCCCCCTTATTCTTC.

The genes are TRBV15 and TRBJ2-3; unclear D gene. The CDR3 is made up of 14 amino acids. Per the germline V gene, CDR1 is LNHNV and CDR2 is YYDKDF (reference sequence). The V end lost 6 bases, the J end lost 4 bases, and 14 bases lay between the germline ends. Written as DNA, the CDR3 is TGTGCCACCAGAAAAGAGGTGGCCTCAGATACGCAGTATTTT. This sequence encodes CATRKEVASDTQYF.